These T cell receptor beta chains were read from a single sample in a study of long-term antiretroviral therapy in people with HIV. Assay: immunoSEQ multiplex PCR; the TCRdb copy retains only in-frame clones and omits some. In the table there are 23,000 or so clones, 81% of which are singletons. The material was unsorted PBMCs, obtained 0.1 years before starting antiretroviral therapy. Receptor source: a man in his forties or fifties with HIV. Both conserved end residues are trimmed from each CDR3. Fields, in order: CDR3 length, V gene, J gene, clone size, CDR3 protein. Only part of the rows carry a size: once, few, many, or a class if the clone is expanded.

CDR3 length: 13; V gene: TRBV19; J gene: TRBJ2-7; clone size: -; CDR3 protein: ASSSLGRGRYEQY
CDR3 length: 12; V gene: TRBV23-1; J gene: TRBJ2-1; clone size: -; CDR3 protein: ASSQGRGYNEQF
CDR3 length: 12; V gene: TRBV9; J gene: TRBJ1-1; clone size: -; CDR3 protein: ASSGTGVPAEAF
CDR3 length: 13; V gene: TRBV19; J gene: TRBJ2-5; clone size: -; CDR3 protein: ASSIDLRGQETQY
CDR3 length: 11; V gene: TRBV5-1; J gene: TRBJ1-1; clone size: once; CDR3 protein: ASRVGVNTEAF
CDR3 length: 13; V gene: TRBV4-3; J gene: TRBJ2-7; clone size: -; CDR3 protein: ASSQGLAISYEQY
CDR3 length: 15; V gene: TRBV4-3; J gene: TRBJ1-5; clone size: -; CDR3 protein: ASSQDSIGGGNQPQH
CDR3 length: 12; V gene: TRBV19; J gene: TRBJ2-7; clone size: -; CDR3 protein: ASSSTGSKDEQY
CDR3 length: 12; V gene: TRBV28; J gene: TRBJ1-3; clone size: -; CDR3 protein: ASSPILRGNTIY
CDR3 length: 13; V gene: TRBV11-2; J gene: TRBJ2-7; clone size: -; CDR3 protein: ASSLEGFDSYEQY
CDR3 length: 12; V gene: TRBV29-1; J gene: TRBJ2-7; clone size: once; CDR3 protein: SVEDPNSSYEQY
CDR3 length: 12; V gene: TRBV5-4; J gene: TRBJ2-6; clone size: -; CDR3 protein: ASSVGPGANVLT
CDR3 length: 12; V gene: TRBV11-3; J gene: TRBJ2-7; clone size: -; CDR3 protein: ASSHRDRAYEQY
CDR3 length: 9; V gene: TRBV7-6; J gene: TRBJ2-5; clone size: -; CDR3 protein: ASSFGGSQY
CDR3 length: 12; V gene: TRBV28; J gene: TRBJ1-5; clone size: few; CDR3 protein: ASRSPDRGLSGY
CDR3 length: 13; V gene: TRBV7-2; J gene: TRBJ2-5; clone size: -; CDR3 protein: ASSFSGSGGETQY
CDR3 length: 12; V gene: TRBV28; J gene: TRBJ1-2; clone size: -; CDR3 protein: ASSLSRGLGGYT
CDR3 length: 12; V gene: TRBV4-1; J gene: TRBJ1-1; clone size: -; CDR3 protein: ASSHPAHLTEAF
CDR3 length: 14; V gene: TRBV7-2; J gene: TRBJ1-5; clone size: -; CDR3 protein: ASSPGGQHSNQPQH
CDR3 length: 12; V gene: TRBV10-3; J gene: TRBJ2-3; clone size: -; CDR3 protein: AISDVGEADTQY